Following are 18 T cell receptor beta chains from one sample sequenced in a study of CD8+CD57+ T cells in acquired aplastic anemia. CDR3 and TCR beta VDJ profiling relied on a genomic DNA template. TCRdb re-derived calls from the reads in MiXCR, one entry per CDR3 protein. The data show under 250,000 distinct CDR3 sequences, with 45% to 50% seen just once and 6.5% to 10% held by the top ten. Only patients with CD8+CD57+ cell expansion on flow cytometry were chosen for sequencing. The sample taken for sequencing was sorted CD4+, CD8+, or CD8+CD57+ T cells (not recorded which) from PBMCs. The receptors stem from a human donor with aplastic anemia.

This clonotype was detected ten times or more. The J gene is TRBJ2-7, the V gene TRBV6-2 or TRBV6-3; 7 positions match TRBD1. The CDR3 length is 14 residues. CDR1 is MNHEY and CDR2 is SVGEGT in the germline V gene. V was clipped by 7 bases and J by 0 bases; unmatched bases: 6. The CDR3 is CASTPTGPSYEQYF. The CDR3, as DNA: TGTGCCAGCACACCGACAGGGCCCTCCTACGAGCAGTACTTC.

The rearrangement links TRBV5-1 to TRBJ1-2, with 9 bases aligning to TRBD1. Trimming at V came to 5 bases and at J to 9 bases, leaving 5 bases not matched to a gene. Germline loops: CDR1 SGHRS, CDR2 YFSETQ. This CDR3 spans 12 amino acids. The CDR3, as DNA: TGCGCCAGCAGTTCGGACAGGGGAAGCTACACCTTC. This sequence encodes CASSSDRGSYTF. The full variable domain, in which reference TRBV5-1 and TRBJ1-2 provide the parts outside the CDR3, is KAGVTQTPRYLIKTRGQQVTLSCSPISGHRSVSWYQQTPGQGLQFLFEYFSETQRNKGNFPGRFSGRQFSNSRSEMNVSTLELGDSALYLCASSSDRGSYTFGSGTRLTVV.

This clonotype has a count of ten or more. This chain joins TRBV7-9 and TRBJ1-1; 12 nucleotides match TRBD1. CDR1 SEHNR and CDR2 FQNEAQ come from the germline V gene (reference sequence). CDR3 length: 18 amino acids. Trimming removed 6 bases from V and 2 bases from J; junction bases left unmatched: 13. The CDR3 DNA is TGTGCCAGCAGACCGGGACAGGGGGCGAATTTTGTAAACACTGAAGCTTTCTTT. It is translated as CASRPGQGANFVNTEAFF.

To note about this clonotype: The CDR3 end shows no conserved phenylalanine or tryptophan, and so a read error is likely. CDR3 sequence: CANSQGFPSYNEQFL. CDR3 sequence (DNA): TGTGCGAATTCACAGGGATTTCCCTCCTACAATGAGCAGTTCCTC. The chain combines TRBV2 with TRBJ2-1; D might be TRBD1 (6 bases). This CDR3 comprises 15 residues. The germline gives CDR1 SNHLY, CDR2 FYNNEI.

This clonotype is a singleton in its sample. At one of its ends the junction is not consistent with the germline gene, which may arise from a read error. The CDR3, as DNA: TGCAGTGGTCGGCTAGCGTACTCTTTC. It yields the protein CSGRLAYSF. J is TRBJ1-2 and V is TRBV20-1; D call uncertain. This CDR3 spans 9 amino acids. Germline loops: CDR1 DFQATT, CDR2 SNEGSKA (reference sequence).

Concerning this clonotype itself: Its ends do not fully match the called genes, so a read error is possible. The chain joins TRBV7-9 to TRBJ1-5; D might be TRBD1 (5 bases). Germline-derived CDR1 and CDR2 are SEHNR and FQNEAQ (reference sequence). The CDR3 covers 13 residues. Written as DNA, the CDR3 is TGTGCCGGCGGGGCGGGAGGGCCTCAGACCCAGCATTTT. Translation gives CAGGAGGPQTQHF. Drawing the rest from reference TRBV7-9 and TRBJ1-5, the complete variable domain is DTGVSQNPRHKITKRGQNVTFRCDPISEHNRLYWYRQTLGQGPEFLTYFQNEAQLEKSRLLSDRFSAERPKGSFSTLEIQRTEQGDSAMYLCAGGAGGPQTQHFGDGTRLSIL.

This clonotype was seen ten or more times. The V gene is TRBV20-1, the J gene TRBJ1-1, with D hard to call. Germline lookup yields CDR1 DFQATT and CDR2 SNEGSKA (reference sequence). This CDR3 spans 10 amino acids. V dropped 3 bases and J dropped 8 bases, with 7 bases sitting between them. CDR3 in DNA: TGCAGTGCTAGGGGAGGAGAAGCTTTCTTT. This sequence encodes CSARGGEAFF.

There are many counts of this clonotype. The chain links TRBV9 to TRBJ1-4; D possibly corresponds to TRBD1 (6 bases). Germline V gives CDR1 SGDLS, CDR2 YYNGEE. The germline V and J ends were trimmed by 3 bases and 8 bases, with 11 bases remaining between them. This CDR3 has 13 amino acids. CDR3 region: CASSATGLEKLFF. DNA of the CDR3: TGTGCCAGCAGCGCTACAGGGTTAGAAAAACTGTTTTTT. Complete variable domain (other parts from reference TRBV9 and TRBJ1-4): DSGVTQTPKHLITATGQRVTLRCSPRSGDLSVYWYQQSLDQGLQFLIQYYNGEERAKGNILERFSAQQFPDLHSELNLSSLELGDSALYFCASSATGLEKLFFGSGTQLSVL.

This clonotype was detected many times. The chain is built from TRBV2 and TRBJ2-1; TRBD2 might be the D (6 bases). CDR1 and CDR2 (germline): SNHLY, FYNNEI. CDR3 length equals 13 residues. V lost 5 bases, J lost 7 bases, and 12 bases lay in between. The CDR3 coding sequence is TGTGCCAGCAGTTCGACTAGAGGGAATGAGCAGTTCTTC. As protein: CASSSTRGNEQFF. Full variable domain (outside the CDR3, taken from reference TRBV2 and TRBJ2-1): EPEVTQTPSHQVTQMGQEVILRCVPISNHLYFYWYRQILGQKVEFLVSFYNNEISEKSEIFDDQFSVERPDGSNFTLKIRSTKLEDSAMYFCASSSTRGNEQFFGPGTRLTVL.

This clonotype was observed a few times. V gene TRBV29-1 combines with J gene TRBJ1-2, with D tentatively TRBD1 (5 bases). Germline lookup yields CDR1 SQVTM and CDR2 ANQGSEA. V was cut by 0 bases and J by 7 bases, with 12 bases left in between. This CDR3 comprises 13 residues. CDR3 sequence (DNA): TGCAGCGTTGAAGATGGGAGGGGAAGTGGCTACACCTTC. Amino acid sequence: CSVEDGRGSGYTF.

As regards this clonotype: A junction boundary mismatches the germline segment, possibly from a read error. The genes are TRBV19 and TRBJ1-4; 10 bases match TRBD1. The germline V gene has CDR1 LNHDA and CDR2 SQIVND (reference sequence). This CDR3 has 14 amino acids. CDR3 loop: CAGSPGQGNEKLFF. For the CDR3, the DNA is TGTGCCGGTAGTCCGGGACAGGGGAATGAAAAACTGTTTTTT.

The V and J genes are TRBV15 and TRBJ2-7; the match to TRBD2 covers 12 bases. The end of the DNA is better explained by TRBJ2-1, so the J call may be wrong. The CDR3 sequence is 15 residues long. Per the germline V gene, CDR1 is LNHNV and CDR2 is YYDKDF (reference sequence). CDR3 protein: CATSSWTSGIHEQFF. Written as DNA, the CDR3 is TGTGCCACCAGCAGTTGGACTAGCGGGATCCATGAGCAGTTCTTC.

V and J are TRBV10-1 and TRBJ1-3; tentative D call: TRBD1 (6 bases). Trimming cost V 8 bases and J 14 bases, with 19 bases left between them. Germline values: CDR1 WNHNN, CDR2 SYGVQD (reference sequence). The CDR3 totals 12 residues. CDR3 in amino acids: CASGCKQGSLYF. CDR3 sequence (DNA): TGCGCCAGCGGATGCAAACAGGGTTCCCTATATTTT.

This clonotype was detected only a few times. This chain uses TRBV27 with TRBJ1-5, with D possibly being TRBD1 (6 bases). The V gene lost 3 bases and the J gene lost 0 bases, with 12 bases spanning the gap. Germline V CDR1 and CDR2: MNHEY, SMNVEV (reference sequence). The CDR3 spans 16 residues. The CDR3 reads CASSFQGSYSNQPQHF. CDR3 DNA sequence: TGTGCCAGCAGTTTTCAGGGGAGCTATAGCAATCAGCCCCAGCATTTT.

There are a few counts of this clonotype. This rearrangement joins TRBV7-9 to TRBJ1-2; maybe TRBD1 (5 bases). The CDR3 runs to 11 residues. Per germline, CDR1 SEHNR and CDR2 FQNEAQ (reference sequence). V was pared by 5 bases and J by 8 bases, with 9 bases between. The CDR3: CASSGAGGYTF. The CDR3 region has the DNA TGTGCCAGCAGCGGTGCAGGGGGCTACACCTTC.

The sample holds many counts of this clonotype. The chain recombines TRBV7-3 with TRBJ2-7; TRBD1 aligns across 7 bases. The CDR3 covers 15 residues. V was pared by 5 bases and J by 3 bases, with 10 bases of the junction left unmatched. Germline lookup yields CDR1 SGHTA and CDR2 FQGTGA. Here the CDR3 reads CASSRTLGQYYEQYF. The DNA of the CDR3 is TGTGCCAGCAGCCGTACCCTGGGACAGTACTACGAGCAGTACTTC. The whole variable domain, remainder taken from reference TRBV7-3 and TRBJ2-7, is GAGVSQTPSNKVTEKGKYVELRCDPISGHTALYWYRQSLGQGPEFLIYFQGTGAADDSGLPNDRFFAVRPEGSVSTLKIQRTERGDSAVYLCASSRTLGQYYEQYFGPGTRLTVT.

In regard to this clonotype: This may come from a read error, since a much larger clone is one base off. V and J are TRBV19 and TRBJ2-5; D perhaps matches TRBD2 (6 bases). The end of the DNA aligns better with TRBJ2-7, so the J call may be wrong. Germline-derived CDR1 and CDR2 are LNHDA and SQIVND (reference sequence). The CDR3 extends over 14 amino acids. The CDR3 DNA reads TGTGCCAGTAGTTTCGGGAGATGGAGTGACGAGCAGTACTTC. Protein: CASSFGRWSDEQYF.

Remarks on this clonotype: A read error may be the cause here, since a much bigger clone is one base away. The V gene is TRBV20-1, the J gene TRBJ1-4; unclear D gene. From germline, CDR1 is DFQATT and CDR2 SNEGSKA (reference sequence). The CDR3 has 15 amino acids. The CDR3 sequence: CSAEPRYATNGKLFF. The CDR3 DNA follows: TGCAGTGCGGAACCCCGATATGCAACTAATGGAAAACTGTTTTTT.